These 8 T cell receptor beta chains share one sample of origin, sequenced in a study of T cells in Graves' hyperthyroidism and ophthalmopathy. It was RNA transcripts that yielded the amplified TCR beta CDR3 regions. A first-round RT-PCR of the TCR CDR3 used the HTBI primer set. TCRdb re-called the multiplex PCR reads with MiXCR, one entry per CDR3 protein. The sample has 450,000 to 650,000 distinct CDR3 sequences; 20% to 25% are singletons. The sequencing sample was made of blood. These receptors were obtained from a man between 18 and 35 years old with Graves' hyperthyroidism.

V usage is TRBV24-1 and J usage is TRBJ2-5, with a tentative D call TRBD1 (6 bases). Between the trimmed V and J ends, which lost 3 bases and 5 bases, there was a span of 12 bases. The CDR3 loop spans 14 amino acids. The germline V gene has CDR1 KGHDR and CDR2 SFDVKD. The CDR3, as DNA: TGTGCCACCAGTGATCCGGGACAATGGGAGACCCAGTACTTC. Translating gives CATSDPGQWETQYF.

This clonotype was seen ten or more times. The rearrangement joins TRBV5-1 to TRBJ1-2; TRBD1 matches at 7 bases. The CDR3 runs 14 residues. After removal of 4 bases from V and 1 base from J, the junction contained 4 bases not matched to a gene. Germline CDR1 and CDR2: SGHRS and YFSETQ. For the CDR3, the DNA is TGCGCCAGCAGCGTCACAGGGGTTAACTATGGCTACACCTTC. Its protein is CASSVTGVNYGYTF.

This clonotype came up a few times. The chain uses TRBV29-1 and TRBJ2-4, with TRBD1 matching over 9 bases. V dropped 6 bases and J dropped 1; count of bases not matched to a gene: 4. Germline CDR1 reads SQVTM; CDR2 reads ANQGSEA. CDR3 length: 14 amino acids. In DNA form, the CDR3 reads TGCAGCGTGACAGGGGGAGGTGCCAAAAACATTCAGTACTTC. The encoded protein is CSVTGGGAKNIQYF.

This clonotype was detected many times. The CDR3 DNA reads as TGTGCCAGCAGTCGACAGGGGTTATACGAGCAGTACTTC. This codes for CASSRQGLYEQYF. The V gene is TRBV6-5, the J gene TRBJ2-7; 8 bases line up with TRBD1. Per the germline V gene, CDR1 is MNHEY and CDR2 is SVGAGI. CDR3 size: 13 residues. V lost 5 bases to trimming and J lost 4 bases; unmatched junction nucleotides: 4.

This clonotype was seen a handful of times. J is TRBJ2-5 and V is TRBV3-1; D unclear. The CDR3 runs to 14 residues. Germline V CDR1 and CDR2: LGHDT, YNNKEL (reference sequence). Trimming took off 3 bases at V and 3 bases at J, with 11 bases between the two ends. The CDR3 protein is CASSHPAPEETQYF. The CDR3 DNA reads as TGTGCCAGCAGCCACCCCGCTCCGGAAGAGACCCAGTACTTC.

This clonotype was recorded at least ten times. The chain carries TRBV12-3 or TRBV12-4 and TRBJ1-1, with TRBD1 identical over 7 bases. V lost 4 bases to trimming and J lost 1 base; unmatched junction nucleotides: 9. The CDR3 contains 16 residues. The CDR3 DNA follows: TGTGCCAGCAGTTATGCCAGGGGGTTACCGAACACTGAAGCTTTCTTT. Its translation is CASSYARGLPNTEAFF.

In its sample, this clonotype was seen many times. The rearrangement uses TRBV28 and TRBJ1-5; D ambiguous. Germline-derived CDR1 and CDR2 are MDHEN and SYDVKM. CDR3 size: 13 residues. V was pared by 6 bases and J by 7 bases, with 13 bases between. The CDR3 nucleotides are TGTGCCAGCAGGATGGGCGCACGGCAGCCCCAGCATTTT. This encodes CASRMGARQPQHF.

The chain links TRBV15 to TRBJ1-6; 7 bases align to TRBD1. Germline assignment: CDR1 LNHNV and CDR2 YYDKDF (reference sequence). J lost 14 bases, V lost 5 bases, and 9 bases had no gene match. This CDR3 has 13 residues. In DNA, the CDR3 is TGTGCCACCAGCCGGACAGGCGGCGGGACCCTCCACTTT. Translated: CATSRTGGGTLHF.